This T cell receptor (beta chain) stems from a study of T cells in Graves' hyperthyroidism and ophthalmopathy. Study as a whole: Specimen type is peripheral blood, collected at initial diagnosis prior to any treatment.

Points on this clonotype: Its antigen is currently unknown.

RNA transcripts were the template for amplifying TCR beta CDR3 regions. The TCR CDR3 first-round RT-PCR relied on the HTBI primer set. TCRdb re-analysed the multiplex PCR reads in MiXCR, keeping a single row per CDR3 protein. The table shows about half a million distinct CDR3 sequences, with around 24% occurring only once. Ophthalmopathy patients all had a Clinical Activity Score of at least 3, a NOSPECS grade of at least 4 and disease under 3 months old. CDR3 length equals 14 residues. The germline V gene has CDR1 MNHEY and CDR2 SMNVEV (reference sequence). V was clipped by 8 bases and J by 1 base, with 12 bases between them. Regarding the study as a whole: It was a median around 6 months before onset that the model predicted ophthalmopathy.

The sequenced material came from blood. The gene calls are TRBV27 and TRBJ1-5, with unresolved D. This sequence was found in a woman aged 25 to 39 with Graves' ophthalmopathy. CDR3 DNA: TGTGCCAGCTGTCCGGGGTACAGCAATCAGCCCCAGCATTTT. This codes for CASCPGYSNQPQHF.